This T cell receptor (beta chain) was sequenced for a study of PD-L1 blockade in urothelial cancer. Study-wide context: The authors examined blood 3 weeks (second dose) and 6 weeks after treatment start. Findings and caveats of the study: Tumor-associated blood clones were expanded more by durable-benefit patients at 3 weeks.

Time point in this sample: pretreatment peripheral blood. Regarding this clone: Its antigen is not known.

Sequenced by immunoSEQ multiplex PCR; TCRdb stores in-frame clones only, minus some. In the table there are tens of thousands of clones, 82% of which are singletons. The germline V gene encodes CDR1 SGHTA and CDR2 FQGTGA. The J segment lost 7 bases and the V segment lost 2 bases, leaving 14 bases of the junction unmatched. CDR3 length: 18 amino acids. The chain carries TRBV7-3 and TRBJ2-1; 10 bases match TRBD2. This clonotype was sampled from a man aged 50-59 years with urothelial cancer. Sequencing was performed on PBMCs, taken around atezolizumab (anti-PD-L1) treatment. CDR3 nucleotide sequence: TGTGCCAGCAGCTTATCTTTAACTAGCGGGACTTCCTGGAATGAGCAGTTCTTC. Translating it yields CASSLSLTSGTSWNEQFF.